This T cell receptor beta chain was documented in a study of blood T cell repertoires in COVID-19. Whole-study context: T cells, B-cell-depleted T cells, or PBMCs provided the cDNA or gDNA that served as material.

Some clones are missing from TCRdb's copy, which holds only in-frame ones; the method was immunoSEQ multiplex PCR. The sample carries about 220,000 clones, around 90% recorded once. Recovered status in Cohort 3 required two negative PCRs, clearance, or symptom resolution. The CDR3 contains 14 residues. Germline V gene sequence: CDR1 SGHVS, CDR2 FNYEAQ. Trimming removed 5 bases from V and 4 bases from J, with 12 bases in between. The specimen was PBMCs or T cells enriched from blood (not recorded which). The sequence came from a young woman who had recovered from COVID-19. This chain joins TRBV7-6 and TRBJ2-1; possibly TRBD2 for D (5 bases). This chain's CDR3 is CASSVGREYNEQFF. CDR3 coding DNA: TGTGCCAGCAGCGTAGGACGGGAATACAATGAGCAGTTCTTC.